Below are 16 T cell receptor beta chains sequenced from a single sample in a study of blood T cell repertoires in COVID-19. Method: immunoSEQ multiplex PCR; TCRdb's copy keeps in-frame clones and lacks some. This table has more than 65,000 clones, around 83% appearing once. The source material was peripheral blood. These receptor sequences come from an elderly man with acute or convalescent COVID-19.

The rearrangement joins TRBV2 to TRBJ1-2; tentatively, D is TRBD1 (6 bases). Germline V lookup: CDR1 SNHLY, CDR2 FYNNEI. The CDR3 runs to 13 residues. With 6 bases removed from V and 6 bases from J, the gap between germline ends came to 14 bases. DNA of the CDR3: TGTGCCAGCAGCCTCAGGGGAAGGAATGGCTACACCTTC. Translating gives CASSLRGRNGYTF.

CDR3 region: CASSIMLAGDKNEQFF. CDR3 coding DNA: TGTGCCAGCAGCATTATGCTAGCGGGAGACAAGAATGAGCAGTTCTTC. V usage is TRBV5-4 and J usage is TRBJ2-1, with TRBD2 matching over 10 bases. With 4 bases clipped from V and 7 bases from J, the junction kept 11 bases outside the gene matches. Per germline, CDR1 SGHNT and CDR2 YYREEE (reference sequence). The CDR3 sequence is 16 residues long.

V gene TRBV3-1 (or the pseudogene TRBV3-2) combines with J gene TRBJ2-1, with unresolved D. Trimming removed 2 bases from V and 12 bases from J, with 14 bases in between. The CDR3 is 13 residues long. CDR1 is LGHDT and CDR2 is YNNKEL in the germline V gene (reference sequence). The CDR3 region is CASSQSENVGQFF. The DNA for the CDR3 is TGTGCCAGCAGCCAATCGGAGAACGTGGGGCAGTTCTTC.

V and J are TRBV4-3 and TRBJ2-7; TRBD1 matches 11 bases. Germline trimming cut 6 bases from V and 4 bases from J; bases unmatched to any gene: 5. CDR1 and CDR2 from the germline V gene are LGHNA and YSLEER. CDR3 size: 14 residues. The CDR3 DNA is TGCGCCAGCAGTTCCGGGACAGGGGGATACGAGCAGTACTTC. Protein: CASSSGTGGYEQYF.

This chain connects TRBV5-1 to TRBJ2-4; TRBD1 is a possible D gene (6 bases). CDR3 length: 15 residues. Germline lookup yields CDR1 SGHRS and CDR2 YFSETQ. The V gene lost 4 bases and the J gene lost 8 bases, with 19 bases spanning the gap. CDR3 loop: CASSQGPRGLDIQYF. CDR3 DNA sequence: TGCGCCAGCAGCCAGGGCCCCAGGGGTTTGGACATTCAGTACTTC.

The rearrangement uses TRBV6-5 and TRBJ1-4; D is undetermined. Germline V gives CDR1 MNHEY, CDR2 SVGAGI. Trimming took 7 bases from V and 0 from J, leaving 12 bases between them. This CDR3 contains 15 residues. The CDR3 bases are TGTGCCAGCAAATCATACAGTGCAACTAATGAAAAACTGTTTTTT. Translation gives CASKSYSATNEKLFF.

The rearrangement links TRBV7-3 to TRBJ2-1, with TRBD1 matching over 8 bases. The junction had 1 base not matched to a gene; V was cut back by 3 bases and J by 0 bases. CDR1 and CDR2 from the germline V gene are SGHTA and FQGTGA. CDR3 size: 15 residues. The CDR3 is CASSFGTGSYNEQFF. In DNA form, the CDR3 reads TGTGCCAGCAGCTTCGGGACAGGCTCCTACAATGAGCAGTTCTTC. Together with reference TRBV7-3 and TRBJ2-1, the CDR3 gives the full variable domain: GAGVSQTPSNKVTEKGKYVELRCDPISGHTALYWYRQSLGQGPEFLIYFQGTGAADDSGLPNDRFFAVRPEGSVSTLKIQRTERGDSAVYLCASSFGTGSYNEQFFGPGTRLTVL.

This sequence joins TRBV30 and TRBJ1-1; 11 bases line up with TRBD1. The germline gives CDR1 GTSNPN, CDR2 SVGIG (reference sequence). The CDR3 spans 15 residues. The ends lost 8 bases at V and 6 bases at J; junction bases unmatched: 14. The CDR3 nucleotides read TGTGCCACAGAGGACAGGGGGCAATTTAGCTCTGAAGCTTTCTTT. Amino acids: CATEDRGQFSSEAFF. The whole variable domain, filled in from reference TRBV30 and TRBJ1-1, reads SQTIHQWPATLVQPVGSPLSLECTVEGTSNPNLYWYRQAAGRGLQLLFYSVGIGQISSEVPQNLSASRPQDRQFILSSKKLLLSDSGFYLCATEDRGQFSSEAFFGQGTRLTVV.

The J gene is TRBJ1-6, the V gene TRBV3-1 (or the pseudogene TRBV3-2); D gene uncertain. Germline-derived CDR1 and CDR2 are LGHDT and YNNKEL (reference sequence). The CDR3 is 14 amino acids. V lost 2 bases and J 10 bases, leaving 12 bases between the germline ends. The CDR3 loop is CASSQRERRSPLHF. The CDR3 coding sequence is TGTGCCAGCAGCCAACGGGAGAGAAGATCACCCCTCCACTTT.

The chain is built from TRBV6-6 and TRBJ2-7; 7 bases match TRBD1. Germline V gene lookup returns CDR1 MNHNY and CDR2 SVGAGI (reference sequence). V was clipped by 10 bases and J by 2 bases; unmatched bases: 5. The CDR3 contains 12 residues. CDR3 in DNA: TGTGCCACCCAGGGGGATACCTACGAGCAGTACTTC. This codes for CATQGDTYEQYF.

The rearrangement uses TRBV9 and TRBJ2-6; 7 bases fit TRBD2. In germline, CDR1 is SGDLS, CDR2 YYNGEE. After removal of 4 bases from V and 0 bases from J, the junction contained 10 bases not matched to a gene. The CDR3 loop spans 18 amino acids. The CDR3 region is CASSPWEGIVSGANVLTF. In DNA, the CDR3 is TGTGCCAGCAGCCCCTGGGAGGGAATAGTCTCTGGGGCCAACGTCCTGACTTTC.

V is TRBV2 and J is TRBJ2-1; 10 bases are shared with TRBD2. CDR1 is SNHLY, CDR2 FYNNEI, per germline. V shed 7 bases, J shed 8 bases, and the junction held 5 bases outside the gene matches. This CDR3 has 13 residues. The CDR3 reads CASKAGGFHEQFF. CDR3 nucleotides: TGTGCCAGCAAAGCGGGGGGGTTCCATGAGCAGTTCTTC.

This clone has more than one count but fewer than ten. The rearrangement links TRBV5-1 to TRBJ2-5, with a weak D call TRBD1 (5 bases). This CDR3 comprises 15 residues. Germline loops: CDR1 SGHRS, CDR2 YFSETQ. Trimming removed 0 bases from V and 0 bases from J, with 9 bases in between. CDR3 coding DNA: TGCGCCAGCAGCTTGGGTACAGGAAACCAAGAGACCCAGTACTTC. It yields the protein CASSLGTGNQETQYF.

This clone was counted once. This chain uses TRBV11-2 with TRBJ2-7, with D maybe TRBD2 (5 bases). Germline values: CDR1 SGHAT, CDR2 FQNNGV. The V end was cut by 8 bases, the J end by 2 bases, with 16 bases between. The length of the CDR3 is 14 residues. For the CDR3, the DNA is TGTGCCAGCGCCGAAGGGCGGAGGACCTACGAGCAGTACTTC. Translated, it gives CASAEGRRTYEQYF.

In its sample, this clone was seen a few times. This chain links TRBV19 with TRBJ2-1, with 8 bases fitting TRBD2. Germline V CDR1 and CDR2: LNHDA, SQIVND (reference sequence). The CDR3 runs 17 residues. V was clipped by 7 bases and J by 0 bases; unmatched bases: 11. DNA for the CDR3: TGTGCCAGTAACCAGCCCGTTGCGGGAGGCTCCTACAATGAGCAGTTCTTC. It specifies CASNQPVAGGSYNEQFF.

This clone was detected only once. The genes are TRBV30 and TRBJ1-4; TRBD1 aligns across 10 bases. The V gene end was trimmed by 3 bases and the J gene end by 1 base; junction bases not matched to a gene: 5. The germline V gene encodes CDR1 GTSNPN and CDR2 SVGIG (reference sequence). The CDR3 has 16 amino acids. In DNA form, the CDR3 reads TGTGCCTGGAGCATGGACAGGGGGGAAACTAATGAAAAACTGTTTTTT. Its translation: CAWSMDRGETNEKLFF.